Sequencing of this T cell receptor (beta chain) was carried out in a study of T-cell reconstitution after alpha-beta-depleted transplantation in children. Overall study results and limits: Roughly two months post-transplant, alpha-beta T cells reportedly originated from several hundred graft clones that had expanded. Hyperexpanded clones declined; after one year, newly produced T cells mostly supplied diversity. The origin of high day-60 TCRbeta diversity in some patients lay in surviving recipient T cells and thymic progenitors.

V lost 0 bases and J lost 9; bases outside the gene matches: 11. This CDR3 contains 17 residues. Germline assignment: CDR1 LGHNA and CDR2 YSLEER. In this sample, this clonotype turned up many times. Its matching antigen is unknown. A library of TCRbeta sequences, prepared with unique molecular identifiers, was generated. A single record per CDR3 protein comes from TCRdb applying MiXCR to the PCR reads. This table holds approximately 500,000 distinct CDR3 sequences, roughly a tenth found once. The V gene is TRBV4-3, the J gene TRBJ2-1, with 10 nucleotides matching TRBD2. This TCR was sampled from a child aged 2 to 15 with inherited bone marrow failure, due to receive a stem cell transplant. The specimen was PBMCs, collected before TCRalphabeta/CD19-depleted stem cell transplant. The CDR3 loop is CASSQDPRLAGVGEQFF. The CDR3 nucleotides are TGCGCCAGCAGCCAAGATCCGCGGCTAGCGGGAGTGGGTGAGCAGTTCTTC.